This is a list of T cell receptor beta chains from one sample in a study of T cell repertoires in cytomegalovirus infection. MiXCR was run by TCRdb on the reads, yielding one entry per CDR3 protein. The sample shows about 260,000 distinct CDR3 sequences, around 9% of them seen only once. The sequencing input was PBMCs. Every receptor here comes from a human donor in good health (CMV status not recorded). Some clones in this sample may be carry-over from other donors' samples. The CDR3 runs from the conserved cysteine through the conserved F or W. D genes are given only for firm matches. Clone size is not always given. Where it is, it says once, few, many or a class for expanded clones.

abundance: few
j_gene: TRBJ2-6
v_gene: TRBV20-1
d_gene: -
CDR3aa: CSAHPQTTGANVLTF
CDR3nt: TGCAGTGCCCACCCACAGACCACTGGGGCCAACGTCCTGACTTTC

abundance: many
j_gene: TRBJ2-3
v_gene: TRBV7-2
d_gene: -
CDR3aa: CASSLRQLNTDTQYF
CDR3nt: TGTGCCAGCAGCTTGAGGCAGTTAAACACAGATACGCAGTATTTT

abundance: many
j_gene: TRBJ2-1
v_gene: TRBV7-6
d_gene: -
CDR3aa: CASTAGAYEQFF
CDR3nt: TGTGCCAGCACCGCAGGGGCATATGAGCAGTTCTTC

abundance: -
j_gene: TRBJ1-2
v_gene: TRBV30
d_gene: -
CDR3aa: CAWSDGDYGYTF
CDR3nt: TGTGCCTGGAGTGATGGGGACTATGGCTACACCTTC

abundance: few
j_gene: TRBJ2-5
v_gene: TRBV30
d_gene: -
CDR3aa: CARSRTQETQYF
CDR3nt: TGTGCCCGATCCCGAACGCAAGAGACCCAGTACTTC

abundance: few
j_gene: TRBJ1-1
v_gene: TRBV18
d_gene: TRBD1
CDR3aa: CASSRTQGAIGTEAFF
CDR3nt: TGTGCCAGCTCACGAACACAGGGGGCAATTGGGACTGAAGCTTTCTTT

abundance: -
j_gene: TRBJ1-2
v_gene: TRBV20-1
d_gene: -
CDR3aa: CSARIQPNHYGYTF
CDR3nt: TGCAGTGCTAGAATTCAGCCAAACCACTATGGCTACACCTTC

abundance: many
j_gene: TRBJ2-3
v_gene: TRBV6-4
d_gene: -
CDR3aa: CASSDYDRSPTQYF
CDR3nt: TGTGCCAGCAGTGACTATGACCGCTCACCTACGCAGTATTTT

abundance: few
j_gene: TRBJ2-7
v_gene: TRBV23-1
d_gene: TRBD2
CDR3aa: CASSQLLLLGLAGEEQYF
CDR3nt: TGCGCCAGCAGTCAACTTCTTCTGTTGGGACTAGCGGGTGAGGAGCAGTACTTC

abundance: -
j_gene: TRBJ2-5
v_gene: TRBV18
d_gene: -
CDR3aa: CASSPQDSSQETQYF
CDR3nt: TGTGCCAGCTCACCACAGGACAGTTCACAAGAGACCCAGTACTTC

abundance: many
j_gene: TRBJ1-5
v_gene: TRBV12-3/TRBV12-4
d_gene: -
CDR3aa: CASSPRGLSNQPQHF
CDR3nt: TGTGCCAGCAGCCCCAGGGGATTGAGCAATCAGCCCCAGCATTTT

abundance: -
j_gene: TRBJ2-1
v_gene: TRBV11-2
d_gene: TRBD2
CDR3aa: CASSSGTSGRKYEQFF
CDR3nt: TGTGCCAGCAGCTCCGGGACTAGCGGGAGGAAGTATGAGCAGTTCTTC

abundance: many
j_gene: TRBJ2-3
v_gene: TRBV7-2
d_gene: -
CDR3aa: CASSEGARVADTQYF
CDR3nt: TGTGCCAGCAGCGAAGGGGCTCGCGTTGCAGATACGCAGTATTTT

abundance: few
j_gene: TRBJ2-1
v_gene: TRBV14
d_gene: TRBD1
CDR3aa: CASSQVAGQAYNEQFF
CDR3nt: TGTGCCAGCAGCCAAGTCGCCGGACAGGCTTACAATGAGCAGTTCTTC

abundance: many
j_gene: TRBJ2-7
v_gene: TRBV7-9
d_gene: TRBD2
CDR3aa: CASSLDIGLAGDYEQYF
CDR3nt: TGTGCCAGCAGCTTAGATATTGGGCTAGCGGGAGACTACGAGCAGTACTTC

abundance: -
j_gene: TRBJ1-1
v_gene: TRBV30
d_gene: TRBD1
CDR3aa: CAWSGGYRGSEAFF
CDR3nt: TGTGCCTGGAGTGGGGGATACAGGGGCTCTGAAGCTTTCTTT

abundance: -
j_gene: TRBJ2-1
v_gene: TRBV7-2
d_gene: -
CDR3aa: CASSPGRERRWQFF
CDR3nt: TGTGCCAGCAGCCCAGGCCGAGAACGGCGTTGGCAGTTCTTC

abundance: few
j_gene: TRBJ1-1
v_gene: TRBV6-8
d_gene: -
CDR3aa: CASSSLAGGEAFF
CDR3nt: TGTGCCAGCAGCTCGCTTGCTGGGGGGGAAGCTTTCTTT

abundance: many
j_gene: TRBJ2-1
v_gene: TRBV4-1
d_gene: -
CDR3aa: CASSQDDTDYSYNEQFF
CDR3nt: TGCGCCAGCAGCCAGGACGACACGGACTACTCCTACAATGAGCAGTTCTTC

abundance: few
j_gene: TRBJ2-3
v_gene: TRBV29-1
d_gene: TRBD2
CDR3aa: CSGLLLAARTDTQYF
CDR3nt: TGCAGCGGCCTTCTACTAGCGGCTCGCACAGATACGCAGTATTTT

abundance: few
j_gene: TRBJ2-5
v_gene: TRBV7-2
d_gene: -
CDR3aa: CASSLAGGPGETQYF
CDR3nt: TGTGCCAGCAGCTTAGCGGGGGGGCCCGGTGAGACCCAGTACTTC

abundance: many
j_gene: TRBJ2-1
v_gene: TRBV7-2
d_gene: -
CDR3aa: CASSEYSDSYNEQFF
CDR3nt: TGTGCCAGCAGCGAATACAGTGATTCCTACAATGAGCAGTTCTTC

abundance: many
j_gene: TRBJ2-3
v_gene: TRBV11-2
d_gene: TRBD2
CDR3aa: CASSGYTSGSTQYF
CDR3nt: TGTGCCAGCAGTGGGTATACTAGCGGGAGTACGCAGTATTTT

abundance: -
j_gene: TRBJ2-5
v_gene: TRBV7-2
d_gene: TRBD1
CDR3aa: CASSIGQGETLYF
CDR3nt: TGTGCCAGCAGCATCGGACAGGGGGAGACCCTGTACTTC

abundance: -
j_gene: TRBJ1-1
v_gene: TRBV7-9
d_gene: TRBD1
CDR3aa: CASSRIGTVAMNTEAFF
CDR3nt: TGTGCCAGCAGCCGCATAGGGACAGTAGCAATGAACACTGAAGCTTTCTTT

abundance: many
j_gene: TRBJ1-5
v_gene: TRBV7-2
d_gene: -
CDR3aa: CASGLDWDQPQHF
CDR3nt: TGTGCCAGCGGGCTCGATTGGGATCAGCCCCAGCATTTT

abundance: few
j_gene: TRBJ2-3
v_gene: TRBV6-2/TRBV6-3
d_gene: TRBD2
CDR3aa: CASSRPGTSGTYTQYF
CDR3nt: TGTGCCAGCAGTAGACCCGGGACTAGCGGGACGTATACGCAGTATTTT

abundance: many
j_gene: TRBJ2-1
v_gene: TRBV5-4
d_gene: -
CDR3aa: CASSEGSPGEQFF
CDR3nt: TGTGCCAGCAGCGAAGGATCGCCCGGTGAGCAGTTCTTC

abundance: few
j_gene: TRBJ1-6
v_gene: TRBV5-1
d_gene: -
CDR3aa: CASSLQGPSYNSPLHF
CDR3nt: TGCGCCAGCAGCTTGCAGGGTCCGTCCTATAATTCACCCCTCCACTTT

abundance: few
j_gene: TRBJ2-7
v_gene: TRBV5-1
d_gene: TRBD1
CDR3aa: CASSLRAGTAFGEQYF
CDR3nt: TGCGCCAGCAGCTTGCGAGCCGGGACAGCCTTCGGAGAGCAGTACTTC

abundance: many
j_gene: TRBJ2-1
v_gene: TRBV7-3
d_gene: -
CDR3aa: CASSQEDRSYNEQFF
CDR3nt: TGTGCCAGCAGTCAAGAGGACAGATCCTACAATGAGCAGTTCTTC

abundance: many
j_gene: TRBJ1-1
v_gene: TRBV7-2
d_gene: -
CDR3aa: CASSQTIRTEAFF
CDR3nt: TGTGCCAGCAGCCAAACAATAAGAACTGAAGCTTTCTTT

abundance: -
j_gene: TRBJ2-3
v_gene: TRBV6-5
d_gene: TRBD2
CDR3aa: CASSYGGAGEKNTQYF
CDR3nt: TGTGCCAGCAGTTATGGAGGAGCGGGAGAAAAAAATACGCAGTATTTT

abundance: -
j_gene: TRBJ1-1
v_gene: TRBV6-5
d_gene: TRBD1
CDR3aa: CASSESDRANTEAFF
CDR3nt: TGTGCCAGCAGTGAATCGGACAGGGCAAACACTGAAGCTTTCTTT

abundance: -
j_gene: TRBJ2-1
v_gene: TRBV4-3
d_gene: -
CDR3aa: CASSQDASSSYNEQFF
CDR3nt: TGCGCCAGCAGCCAAGACGCATCGAGCTCCTACAATGAGCAGTTCTTC

abundance: many
j_gene: TRBJ1-4
v_gene: TRBV4-1
d_gene: TRBD1
CDR3aa: CASSQDGTGNEKLFF
CDR3nt: TGCGCCAGCAGCCAAGATGGGACAGGGAATGAAAAACTGTTTTTT

abundance: few
j_gene: TRBJ1-1
v_gene: TRBV7-2
d_gene: -
CDR3aa: CASSLRVAGAFTEAFF
CDR3nt: TGTGCCAGCAGCTTAAGGGTCGCGGGGGCGTTCACTGAAGCTTTCTTT

abundance: -
j_gene: TRBJ1-2
v_gene: TRBV12-3/TRBV12-4
d_gene: -
CDR3aa: CASAGMTVLGYTF
CDR3nt: TGTGCCAGCGCGGGAATGACTGTACTTGGCTACACCTTC

abundance: -
j_gene: TRBJ1-5
v_gene: TRBV6-2/TRBV6-3
d_gene: TRBD1
CDR3aa: CASSYYGQAGNQPQHF
CDR3nt: TGTGCCAGCAGTTACTACGGACAGGCCGGCAATCAGCCCCAGCATTTT